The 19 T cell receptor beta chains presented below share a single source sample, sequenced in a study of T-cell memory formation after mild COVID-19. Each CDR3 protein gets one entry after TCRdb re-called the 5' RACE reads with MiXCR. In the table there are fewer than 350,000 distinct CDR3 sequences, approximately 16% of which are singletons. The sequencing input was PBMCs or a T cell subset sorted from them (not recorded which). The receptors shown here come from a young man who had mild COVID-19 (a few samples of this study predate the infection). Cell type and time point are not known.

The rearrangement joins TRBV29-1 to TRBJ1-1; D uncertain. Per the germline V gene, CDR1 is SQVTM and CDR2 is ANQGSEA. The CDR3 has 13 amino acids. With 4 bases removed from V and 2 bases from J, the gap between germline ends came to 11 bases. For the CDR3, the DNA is TGCAGCGTTGGAGTTGGCAGAAACACTGAAGCTTTCTTT. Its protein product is CSVGVGRNTEAFF.

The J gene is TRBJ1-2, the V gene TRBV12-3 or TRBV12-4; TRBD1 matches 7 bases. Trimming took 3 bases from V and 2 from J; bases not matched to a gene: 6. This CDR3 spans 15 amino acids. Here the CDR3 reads CASSFYQGGNYGYTF. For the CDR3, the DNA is TGTGCCAGCAGTTTCTATCAGGGGGGGAACTATGGCTACACCTTC.

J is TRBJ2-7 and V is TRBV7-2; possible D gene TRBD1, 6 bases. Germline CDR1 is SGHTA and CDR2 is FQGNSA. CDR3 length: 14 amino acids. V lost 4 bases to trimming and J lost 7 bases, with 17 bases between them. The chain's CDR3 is CASSSTGFREEQYF. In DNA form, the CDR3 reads TGTGCCAGCAGCTCGACAGGTTTCCGAGAAGAGCAGTACTTC.

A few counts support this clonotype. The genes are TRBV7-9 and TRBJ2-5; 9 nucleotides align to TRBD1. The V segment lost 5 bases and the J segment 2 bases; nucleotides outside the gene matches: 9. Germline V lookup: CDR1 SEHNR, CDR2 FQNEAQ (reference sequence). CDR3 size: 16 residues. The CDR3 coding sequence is TGTGCCAGCAGCCCACTGGACAGGGGATCTCAAGAGACCCAGTACTTC. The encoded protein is CASSPLDRGSQETQYF. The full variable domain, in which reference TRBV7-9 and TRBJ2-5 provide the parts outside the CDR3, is DTGVSQNPRHKITKRGQNVTFRCDPISEHNRLYWYRQTLGQGPEFLTYFQNEAQLEKSRLLSDRFSAERPKGSFSTLEIQRTEQGDSAMYLCASSPLDRGSQETQYFGPGTRLLVL.

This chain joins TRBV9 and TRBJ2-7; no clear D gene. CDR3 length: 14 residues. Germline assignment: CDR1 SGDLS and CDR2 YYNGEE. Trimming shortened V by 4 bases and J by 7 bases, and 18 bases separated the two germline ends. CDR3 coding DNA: TGTGCCAGCAGCCCCCAAACAGCCCTCGGAGAGCAGTACTTC. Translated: CASSPQTALGEQYF.

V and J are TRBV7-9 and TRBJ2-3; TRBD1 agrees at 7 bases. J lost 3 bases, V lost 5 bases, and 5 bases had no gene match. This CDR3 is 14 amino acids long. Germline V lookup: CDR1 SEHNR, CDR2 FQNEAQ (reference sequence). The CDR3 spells CASSKDRETDTQYF. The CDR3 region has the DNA TGTGCCAGCAGCAAAGACAGGGAGACAGATACGCAGTATTTT.

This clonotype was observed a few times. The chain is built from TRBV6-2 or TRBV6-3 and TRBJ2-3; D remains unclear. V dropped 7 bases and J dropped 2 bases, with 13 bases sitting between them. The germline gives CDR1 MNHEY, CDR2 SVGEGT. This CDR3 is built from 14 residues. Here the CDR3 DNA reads TGTGCCAGCACCCGAGTGTGGGTCACAGATACGCAGTATTTT. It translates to CASTRVWVTDTQYF.

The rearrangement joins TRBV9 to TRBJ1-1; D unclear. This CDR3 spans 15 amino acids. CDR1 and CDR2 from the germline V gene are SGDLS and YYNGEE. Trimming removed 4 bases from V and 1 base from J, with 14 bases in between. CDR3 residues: CASSSPKERNTEAFF. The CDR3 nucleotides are TGTGCCAGCAGCTCACCTAAGGAGAGGAACACTGAAGCTTTCTTT.

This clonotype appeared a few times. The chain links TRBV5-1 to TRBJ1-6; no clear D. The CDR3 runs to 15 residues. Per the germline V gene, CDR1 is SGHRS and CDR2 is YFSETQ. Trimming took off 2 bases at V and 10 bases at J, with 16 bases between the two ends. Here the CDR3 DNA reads TGCGCCAGCAGCTTTGGTGGGGAAGGATGGTCACCCCTCCACTTT. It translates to CASSFGGEGWSPLHF.

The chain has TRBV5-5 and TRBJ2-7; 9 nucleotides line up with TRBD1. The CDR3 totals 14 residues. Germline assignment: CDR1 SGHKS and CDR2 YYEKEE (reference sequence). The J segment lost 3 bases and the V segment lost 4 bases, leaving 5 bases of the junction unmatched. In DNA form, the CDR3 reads TGTGCCAGCAGCGTAGGGACAGGGATCTACGAGCAGTACGTC. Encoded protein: CASSVGTGIYEQYV.

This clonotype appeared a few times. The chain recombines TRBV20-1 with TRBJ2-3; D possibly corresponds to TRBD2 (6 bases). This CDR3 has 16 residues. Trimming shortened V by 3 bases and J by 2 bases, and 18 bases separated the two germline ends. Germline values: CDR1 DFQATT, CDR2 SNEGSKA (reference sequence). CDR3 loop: CSASPFTGGITDTQYF. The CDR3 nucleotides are TGCAGTGCTAGCCCCTTTACCGGGGGTATCACAGATACGCAGTATTTT.

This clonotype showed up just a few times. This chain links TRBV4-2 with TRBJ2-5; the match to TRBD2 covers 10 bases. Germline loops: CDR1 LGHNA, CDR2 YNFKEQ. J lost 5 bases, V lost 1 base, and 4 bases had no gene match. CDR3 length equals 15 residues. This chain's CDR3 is CASSQGGLASETQYF. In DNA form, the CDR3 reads TGTGCCAGCAGCCAAGGGGGACTAGCGTCGGAGACCCAGTACTTC.

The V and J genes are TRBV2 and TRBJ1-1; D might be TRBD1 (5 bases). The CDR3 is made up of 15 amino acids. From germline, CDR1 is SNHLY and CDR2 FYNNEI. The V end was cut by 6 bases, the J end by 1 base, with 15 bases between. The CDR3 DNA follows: TGTGCCAGCAGCCCCGTCTGGGGGGGGAACACTGAAGCTTTCTTT. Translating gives CASSPVWGGNTEAFF.

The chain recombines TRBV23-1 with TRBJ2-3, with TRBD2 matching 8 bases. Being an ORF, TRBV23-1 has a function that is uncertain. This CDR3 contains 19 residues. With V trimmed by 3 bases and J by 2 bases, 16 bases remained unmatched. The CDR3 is CASSQQSLFLAGYTDTQYF. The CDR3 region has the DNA TGCGCCAGCAGTCAGCAATCCCTTTTTCTAGCGGGTTACACAGATACGCAGTATTTT.

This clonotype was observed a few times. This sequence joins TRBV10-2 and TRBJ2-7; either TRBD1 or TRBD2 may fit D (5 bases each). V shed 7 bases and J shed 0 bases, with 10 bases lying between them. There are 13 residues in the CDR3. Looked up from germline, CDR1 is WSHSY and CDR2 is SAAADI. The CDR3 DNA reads TGCGCCAGCATGCCAGGGAGCTCCTACGAGCAGTACTTC. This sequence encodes CASMPGSSYEQYF.

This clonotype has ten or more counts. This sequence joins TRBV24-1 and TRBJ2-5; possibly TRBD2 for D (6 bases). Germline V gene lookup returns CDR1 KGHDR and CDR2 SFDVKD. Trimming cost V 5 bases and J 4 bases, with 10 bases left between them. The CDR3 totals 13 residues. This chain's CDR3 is CATSVSGGETQYF. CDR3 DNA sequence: TGTGCCACCAGTGTTTCCGGGGGAGAGACCCAGTACTTC.

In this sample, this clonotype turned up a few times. The CDR3 DNA reads as TGTGCCAGCAGCCCCAGGTCGAGCTCCTACGAGCAGTACTTC. This gives the protein CASSPRSSSYEQYF. The chain recombines TRBV6-5 with TRBJ2-7, with unresolved D. V lost 6 bases to trimming and J lost 0 bases, with 12 bases between them. Per germline, CDR1 MNHEY and CDR2 SVGAGI. The CDR3 consists of 14 residues.

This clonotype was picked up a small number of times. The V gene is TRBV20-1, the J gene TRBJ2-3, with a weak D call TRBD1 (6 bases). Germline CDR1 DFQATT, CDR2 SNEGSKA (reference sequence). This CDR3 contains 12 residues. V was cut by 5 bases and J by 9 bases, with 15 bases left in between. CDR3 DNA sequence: TGCAGTGCTGCTGACAGGAAAAGAACGCAGTATTTT. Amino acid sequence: CSAADRKRTQYF.

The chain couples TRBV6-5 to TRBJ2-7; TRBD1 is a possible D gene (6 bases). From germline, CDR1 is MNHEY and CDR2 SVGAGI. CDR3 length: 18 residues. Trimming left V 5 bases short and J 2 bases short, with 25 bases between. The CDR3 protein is CASSPYTPAYRDPYEQYF. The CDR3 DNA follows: TGTGCCAGCAGTCCTTACACCCCAGCCTACAGGGACCCCTACGAGCAGTACTTC.